This TCR beta chain was found in a study of cytomegalovirus exposure and HLA in healthy donors. Background on the study: From donors who were HLA-typed, an early data release held 65 million to 85 million unique TCRs. Study findings and constraints: Cytomegalovirus status was reportedly diagnosed by the classifier with high specificity and sensitivity. Versus the approximately 720-donor mean, an Asian-associated ancestry cluster reportedly showed fewer N-insertions in a later analysis.

The CDR3 contains 17 residues. Per the germline V gene, CDR1 is KGHSH and CDR2 is LQKENI. Trimming took 6 bases from V and 1 from J, leaving 22 bases between them. In regard to this clone: As yet, its antigen is unknown.

The PCR ran on 60 Vbeta and 13 Jbeta primers. The data were produced by immunoSEQ multiplex PCR, yet TCRdb's version contains in-frame clones alone and is incomplete. The sample consists of more than 110,000 clones, just under 85% of them appearing once. V usage is TRBV18 and J usage is TRBJ2-7; a weak D match, TRBD2 (5 bases). Input material: PBMCs. The receptor comes from a man aged 25 to 40 in good health and CMV-seropositive. CDR3 region: CASSSRPRDPKSYEQYF. CDR3 DNA: TGTGCCAGCTCGTCACGTCCCCGGGATCCCAAATCCTACGAGCAGTACTTC.